This TCR beta chain was identified during a study of response to subunit inactivated influenza vaccine. This clonotype was observed at least ten times. The CDR3 spans 14 residues. The V gene end was trimmed by 5 bases and the J gene end by 3 bases; junction bases not matched to a gene: 4. TCRdb re-derived calls from the RT-PCR reads in MiXCR, one entry per CDR3 protein. This table has a few hundred thousand distinct CDR3 sequences, 10% to 12% appearing once. These sequences were also reported in another study, on T cells expressing NK-cell markers. That source notes: What made the TCR beta cDNA was 5'RACE template switching with UMIs.

The input for sequencing was PBMCs from blood, taken on the day of vaccination. The rearrangement links TRBV12-3 or TRBV12-4 to TRBJ1-5; 7 bases are a match to TRBD1. The sequence was obtained from a man aged 45-65 years who received an inactivated influenza vaccine. The CDR3, as DNA: TGTGCCAGCAGTCCAGGGACAGCCAATCAGCCCCAGCATTTT. Protein: CASSPGTANQPQHF.